This TCR beta chain originates from a study of cytomegalovirus exposure and HLA in healthy donors. Study-level points and caveats: About 87% or about 30% of the time was how often most TCR beta V segments were productive, according to an earlier analysis.

In the case of this clone: Its antigen is not known.

The PCR was carried out with 60 Vbeta primers and 13 Jbeta primers. Only in-frame clones appear in the TCRdb table, and some are missing; sequencing was by immunoSEQ multiplex PCR. Among 100,000 to 150,000 clones listed, roughly 71% were seen once. The V end lost 5 bases, the J end lost 0 bases, and 14 bases lay between the germline ends. Germline CDR1 is SGHTA and CDR2 is FQGTGA. This CDR3 is built from 16 residues. The clonotype originates from a woman aged 45-60 years in good health and CMV-seropositive. V is TRBV7-3 and J is TRBJ2-1; possible D gene TRBD1, 5 bases. Sequenced material: PBMCs. DNA for the CDR3: TGTGCCAGCAGCCTCAGGGTTGTCGGCTCCTACAATGAGCAGTTCTTC. Protein: CASSLRVVGSYNEQFF.